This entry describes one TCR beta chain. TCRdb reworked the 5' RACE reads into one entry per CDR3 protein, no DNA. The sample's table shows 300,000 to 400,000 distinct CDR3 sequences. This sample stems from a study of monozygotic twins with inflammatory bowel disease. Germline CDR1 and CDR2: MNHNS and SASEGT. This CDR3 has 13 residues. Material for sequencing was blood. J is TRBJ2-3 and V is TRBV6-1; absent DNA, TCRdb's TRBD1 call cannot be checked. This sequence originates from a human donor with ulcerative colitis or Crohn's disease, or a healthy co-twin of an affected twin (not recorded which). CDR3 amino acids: CASTRGRQDTQYF.